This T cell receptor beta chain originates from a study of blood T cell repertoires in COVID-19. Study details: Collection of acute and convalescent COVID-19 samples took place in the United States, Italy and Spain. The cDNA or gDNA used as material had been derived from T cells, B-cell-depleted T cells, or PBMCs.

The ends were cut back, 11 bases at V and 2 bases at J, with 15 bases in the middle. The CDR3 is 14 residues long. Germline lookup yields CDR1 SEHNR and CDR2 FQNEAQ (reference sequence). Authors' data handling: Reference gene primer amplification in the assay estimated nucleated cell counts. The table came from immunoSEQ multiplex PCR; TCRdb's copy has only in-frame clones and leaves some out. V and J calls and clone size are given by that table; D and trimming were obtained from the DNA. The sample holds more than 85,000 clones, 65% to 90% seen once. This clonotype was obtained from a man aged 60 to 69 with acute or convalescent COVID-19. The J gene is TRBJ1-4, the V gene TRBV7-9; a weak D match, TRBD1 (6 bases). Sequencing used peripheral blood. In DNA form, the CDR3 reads TGTGCCGGACGACCGACAGGCACTAATGAAAAACTGTTTTTT. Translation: CAGRPTGTNEKLFF.